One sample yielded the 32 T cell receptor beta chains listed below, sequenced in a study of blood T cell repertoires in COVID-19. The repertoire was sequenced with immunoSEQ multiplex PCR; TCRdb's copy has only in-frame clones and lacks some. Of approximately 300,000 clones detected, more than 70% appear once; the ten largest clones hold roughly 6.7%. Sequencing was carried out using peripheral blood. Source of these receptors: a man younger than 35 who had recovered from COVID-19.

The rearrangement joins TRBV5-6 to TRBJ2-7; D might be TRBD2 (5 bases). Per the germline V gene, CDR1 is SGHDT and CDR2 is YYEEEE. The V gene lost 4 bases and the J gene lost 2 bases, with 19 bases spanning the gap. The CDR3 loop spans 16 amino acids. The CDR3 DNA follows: TGTGCCAGCAGCCCCTCGAGAGGGTGGAGGCCCTACGAGCAGTACTTC. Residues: CASSPSRGWRPYEQYF.

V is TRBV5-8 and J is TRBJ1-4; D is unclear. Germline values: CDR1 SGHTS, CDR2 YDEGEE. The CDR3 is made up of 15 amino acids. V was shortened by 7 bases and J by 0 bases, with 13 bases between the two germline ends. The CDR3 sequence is CASGPGSATNEKLFF. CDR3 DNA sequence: TGTGCCAGCGGCCCTGGAAGCGCAACTAATGAAAAACTGTTTTTT.

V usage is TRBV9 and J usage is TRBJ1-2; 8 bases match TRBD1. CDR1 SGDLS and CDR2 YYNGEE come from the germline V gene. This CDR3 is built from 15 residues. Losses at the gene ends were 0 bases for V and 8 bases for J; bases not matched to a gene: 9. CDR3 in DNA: TGTGCCAGCAGCGTAGGTCCCCAGGGGGCAGTAGGCTACACCTTC. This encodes CASSVGPQGAVGYTF. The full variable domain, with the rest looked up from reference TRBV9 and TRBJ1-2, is DSGVTQTPKHLITATGQRVTLRCSPRSGDLSVYWYQQSLDQGLQFLIQYYNGEERAKGNILERFSAQQFPDLHSELNLSSLELGDSALYFCASSVGPQGAVGYTFGSGTRLTVV.

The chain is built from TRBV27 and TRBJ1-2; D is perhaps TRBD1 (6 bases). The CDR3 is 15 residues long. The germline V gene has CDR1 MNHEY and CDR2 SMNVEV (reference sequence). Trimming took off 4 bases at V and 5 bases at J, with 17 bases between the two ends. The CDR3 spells CASSSLVGAGYGYTF. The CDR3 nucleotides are TGTGCCAGCAGTTCTCTTGTGGGGGCAGGGTATGGCTACACCTTC.

The CDR3 region has the DNA TGTGCCAGCAGCCCTACCCAGGGGCCGCAAGAGACCCAGTACTTC. As protein: CASSPTQGPQETQYF. The chain links TRBV14 to TRBJ2-5; weak D call: TRBD1 (6 bases). From germline, CDR1 is SGHDN and CDR2 FVKESK. This CDR3 has 15 amino acids. The germline V and J ends were trimmed by 4 bases and 2 bases, with 14 bases remaining between them.

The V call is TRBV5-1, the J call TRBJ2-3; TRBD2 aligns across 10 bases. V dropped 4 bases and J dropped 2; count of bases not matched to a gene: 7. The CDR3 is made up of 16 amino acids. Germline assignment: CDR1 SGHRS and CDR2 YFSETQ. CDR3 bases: TGCGCCAGCAGCGATATAGCGGGAGGACTCACAGATACGCAGTATTTT. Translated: CASSDIAGGLTDTQYF.

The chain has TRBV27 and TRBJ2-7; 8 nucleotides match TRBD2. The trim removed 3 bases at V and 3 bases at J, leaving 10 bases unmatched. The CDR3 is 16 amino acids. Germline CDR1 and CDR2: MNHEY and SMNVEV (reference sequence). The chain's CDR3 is CASSLSAGTRFYEQYF. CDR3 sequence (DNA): TGTGCCAGCAGTTTGTCCGCCGGGACTAGATTCTACGAGCAGTACTTC.

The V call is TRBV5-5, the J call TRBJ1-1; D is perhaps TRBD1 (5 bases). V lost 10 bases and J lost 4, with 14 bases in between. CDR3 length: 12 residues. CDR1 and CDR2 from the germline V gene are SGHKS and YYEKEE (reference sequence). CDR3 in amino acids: CASFLGGTEAFF. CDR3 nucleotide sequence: TGTGCCTCCTTTCTCGGGGGCACTGAAGCTTTCTTT.

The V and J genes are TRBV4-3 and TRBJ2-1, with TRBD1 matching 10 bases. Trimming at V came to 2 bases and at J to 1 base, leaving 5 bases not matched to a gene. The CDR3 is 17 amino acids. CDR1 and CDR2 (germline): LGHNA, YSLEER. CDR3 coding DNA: TGCGCCAGCAGCCAATCGGTGGGACAGGGGTCCTACAATGAGCAGTTCTTC. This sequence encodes CASSQSVGQGSYNEQFF.

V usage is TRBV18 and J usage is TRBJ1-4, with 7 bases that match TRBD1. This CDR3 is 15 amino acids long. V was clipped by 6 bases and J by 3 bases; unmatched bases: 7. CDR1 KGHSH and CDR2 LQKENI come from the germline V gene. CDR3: CASSPAGTANEKLFF. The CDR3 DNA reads TGTGCCAGCTCCCCGGCCGGGACAGCTAATGAAAAACTGTTTTTT.

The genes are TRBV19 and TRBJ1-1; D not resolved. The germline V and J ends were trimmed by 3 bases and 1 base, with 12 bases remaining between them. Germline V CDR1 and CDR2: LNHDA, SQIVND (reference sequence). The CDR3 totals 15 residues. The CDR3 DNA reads TGTGCCAGTAGTATGAGGCACCGACCGAACACTGAAGCTTTCTTT. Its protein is CASSMRHRPNTEAFF. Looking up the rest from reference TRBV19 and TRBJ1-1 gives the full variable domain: DGGITQSPKYLFRKEGQNVTLSCEQNLNHDAMYWYRQDPGQGLRLIYYSQIVNDFQKGDIAEGYSVSREKKESFPLTVTSAQKNPTAFYLCASSMRHRPNTEAFFGQGTRLTVV.

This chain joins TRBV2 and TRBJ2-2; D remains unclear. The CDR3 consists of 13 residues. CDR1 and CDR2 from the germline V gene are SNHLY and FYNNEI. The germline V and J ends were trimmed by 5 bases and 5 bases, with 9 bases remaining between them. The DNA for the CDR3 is TGTGCCAGCAGTCCCACTTGGACCGGGGAGCTGTTTTTT. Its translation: CASSPTWTGELFF.

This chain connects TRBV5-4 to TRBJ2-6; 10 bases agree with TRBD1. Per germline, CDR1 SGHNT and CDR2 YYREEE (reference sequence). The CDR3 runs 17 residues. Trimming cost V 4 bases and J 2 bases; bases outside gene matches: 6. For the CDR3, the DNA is TGTGCCAGCAGCCACCGGGACAGGGGACCTGGGGCCAACGTCCTGACTTTC. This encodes CASSHRDRGPGANVLTF.

The CDR3 coding sequence is TGTGCCAGCTCCCTGACAGAAAGGACTGAAGCTTTCTTT. Translation: CASSLTERTEAFF. This sequence joins TRBV18 and TRBJ1-1; D might be TRBD1 (5 bases). The germline V gene encodes CDR1 KGHSH and CDR2 LQKENI. The V end was cut by 6 bases, the J end by 5 bases, with 13 bases between. This CDR3 contains 13 residues. Supplemented by reference TRBV18 and TRBJ1-1, the full variable domain reads NAGVMQNPRHLVRRRGQEARLRCSPMKGHSHVYWYRQLPEEGLKFMVYLQKENIIDESGMPKERFSAEFPKEGPSILRIQQVVRGDSAAYFCASSLTERTEAFFGQGTRLTVV.

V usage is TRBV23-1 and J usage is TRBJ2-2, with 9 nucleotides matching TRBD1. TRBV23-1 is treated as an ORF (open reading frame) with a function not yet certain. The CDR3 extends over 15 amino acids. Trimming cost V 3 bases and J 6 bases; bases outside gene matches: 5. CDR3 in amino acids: CASSQGQGGSGELFF. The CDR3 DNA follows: TGCGCCAGCAGTCAGGGACAGGGTGGTTCCGGGGAGCTGTTTTTT.

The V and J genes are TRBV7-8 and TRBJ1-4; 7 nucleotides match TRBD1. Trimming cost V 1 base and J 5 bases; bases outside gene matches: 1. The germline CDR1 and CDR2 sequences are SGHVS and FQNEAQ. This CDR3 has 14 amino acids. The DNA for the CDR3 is TGTGCCAGCAGCTTAGAACAGGGGAATGAAAAACTGTTTTTT. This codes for CASSLEQGNEKLFF.

The CDR3 spells CASTRQEGTYGYTF. DNA of the CDR3: TGTGCCAGTACCCGCCAGGAGGGTACGTATGGCTACACCTTC. The V gene is TRBV19, the J gene TRBJ1-2; D remains ambiguous. This CDR3 comprises 14 residues. Germline CDR1 LNHDA, CDR2 SQIVND (reference sequence). The V end lost 7 bases, the J end lost 5 bases, and 17 bases lay between the germline ends.

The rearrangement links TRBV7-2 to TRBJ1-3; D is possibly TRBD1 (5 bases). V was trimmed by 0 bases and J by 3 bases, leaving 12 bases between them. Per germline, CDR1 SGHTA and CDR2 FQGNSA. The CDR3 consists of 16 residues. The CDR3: CASSLAQGSGGNTIYF. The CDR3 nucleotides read TGTGCCAGCAGCTTAGCCCAGGGTAGTGGTGGAAACACCATATATTTT. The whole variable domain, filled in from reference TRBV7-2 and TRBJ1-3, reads GAGVSQSPSNKVTEKGKDVELRCDPISGHTALYWYRQSLGQGLEFLIYFQGNSAPDKSGLPSDRFSAERTGGSVSTLTIQRTQQEDSAVYLCASSLAQGSGGNTIYFGEGSWLTVV.

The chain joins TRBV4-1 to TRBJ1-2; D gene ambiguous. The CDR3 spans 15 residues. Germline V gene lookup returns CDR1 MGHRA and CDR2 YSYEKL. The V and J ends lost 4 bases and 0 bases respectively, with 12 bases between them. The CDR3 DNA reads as TGCGCCAGCAGCCCCCGGGAGGGTACTAACTATGGCTACACCTTC. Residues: CASSPREGTNYGYTF.

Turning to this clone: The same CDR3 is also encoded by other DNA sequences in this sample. CDR3 sequence: CASSPPTGTYGYTF. The CDR3 coding sequence is TGTGCCAGCTCACCCCCAACAGGGACCTATGGCTACACCTTC. The J gene is TRBJ1-2, the V gene TRBV18, with a possible D match to TRBD1 (6 bases). Per germline, CDR1 KGHSH and CDR2 LQKENI. The CDR3 is 14 residues long. Trimming stripped 3 bases from V and 4 bases from J, with 12 bases between.

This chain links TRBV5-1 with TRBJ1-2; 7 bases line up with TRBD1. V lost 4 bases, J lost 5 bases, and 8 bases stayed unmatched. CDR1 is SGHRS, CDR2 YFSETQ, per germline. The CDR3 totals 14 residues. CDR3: CASSKDREAYGYTF. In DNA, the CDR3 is TGCGCCAGCAGCAAAGACAGGGAAGCGTATGGCTACACCTTC. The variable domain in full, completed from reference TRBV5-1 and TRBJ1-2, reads KAGVTQTPRYLIKTRGQQVTLSCSPISGHRSVSWYQQTPGQGLQFLFEYFSETQRNKGNFPGRFSGRQFSNSRSEMNVSTLELGDSALYLCASSKDREAYGYTFGSGTRLTVV.

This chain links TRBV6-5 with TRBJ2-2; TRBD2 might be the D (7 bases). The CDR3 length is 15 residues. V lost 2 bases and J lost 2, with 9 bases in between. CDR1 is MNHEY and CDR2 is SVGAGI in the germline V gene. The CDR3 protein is CASSYRGGNTGELFF. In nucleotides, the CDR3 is TGTGCCAGCAGTTACAGGGGGGGAAACACCGGGGAGCTGTTTTTT.

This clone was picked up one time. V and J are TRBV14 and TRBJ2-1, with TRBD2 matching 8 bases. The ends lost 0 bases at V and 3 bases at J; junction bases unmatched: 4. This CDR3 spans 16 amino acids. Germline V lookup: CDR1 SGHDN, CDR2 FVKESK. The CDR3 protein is CASSQEVAGIYNEQFF. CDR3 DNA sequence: TGTGCCAGCAGCCAAGAAGTAGCGGGAATCTACAATGAGCAGTTCTTC. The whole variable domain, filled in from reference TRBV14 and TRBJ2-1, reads EAGVTQFPSHSVIEKGQTVTLRCDPISGHDNLYWYRRVMGKEIKFLLHFVKESKQDESGMPNNRFLAERTGGTYSTLKVQPAELEDSGVYFCASSQEVAGIYNEQFFGPGTRLTVL.

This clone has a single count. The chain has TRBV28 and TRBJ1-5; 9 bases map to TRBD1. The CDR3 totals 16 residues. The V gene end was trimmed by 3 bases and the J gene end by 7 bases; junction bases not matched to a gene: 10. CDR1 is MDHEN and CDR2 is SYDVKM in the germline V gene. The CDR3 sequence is CASSFLPTGGGQPQHF. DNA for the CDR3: TGTGCCAGCAGTTTCCTCCCCACAGGGGGCGGACAGCCCCAGCATTTT.

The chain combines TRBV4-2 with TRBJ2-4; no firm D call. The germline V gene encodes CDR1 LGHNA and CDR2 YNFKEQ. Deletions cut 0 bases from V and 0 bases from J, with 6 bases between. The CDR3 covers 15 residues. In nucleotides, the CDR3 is TGTGCCAGCAGCCAAGAAATCCTAGCCAAAAACATTCAGTACTTC. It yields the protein CASSQEILAKNIQYF.

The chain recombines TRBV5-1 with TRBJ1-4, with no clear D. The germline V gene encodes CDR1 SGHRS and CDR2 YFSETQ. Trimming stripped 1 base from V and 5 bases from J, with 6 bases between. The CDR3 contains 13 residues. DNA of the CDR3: TGCGCCAGCAGCTTGAGAGGAAATGAAAAACTGTTTTTT. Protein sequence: CASSLRGNEKLFF.

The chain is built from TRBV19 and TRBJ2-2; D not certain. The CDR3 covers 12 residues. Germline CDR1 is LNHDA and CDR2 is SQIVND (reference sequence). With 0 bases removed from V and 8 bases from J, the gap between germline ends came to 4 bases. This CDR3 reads CASSIDRGELFF. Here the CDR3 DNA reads TGTGCCAGTAGTATAGATCGTGGGGAGCTGTTTTTT. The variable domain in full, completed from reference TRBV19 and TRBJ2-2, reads DGGITQSPKYLFRKEGQNVTLSCEQNLNHDAMYWYRQDPGQGLRLIYYSQIVNDFQKGDIAEGYSVSREKKESFPLTVTSAQKNPTAFYLCASSIDRGELFFGEGSRLTVL.

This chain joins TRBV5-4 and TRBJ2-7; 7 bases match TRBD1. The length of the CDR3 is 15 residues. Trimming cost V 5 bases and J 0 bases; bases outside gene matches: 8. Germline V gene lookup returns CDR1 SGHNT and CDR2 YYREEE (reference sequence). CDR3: CASSYTRQGSYEQYF. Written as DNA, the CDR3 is TGTGCCAGCAGTTATACCCGACAGGGCTCCTACGAGCAGTACTTC.

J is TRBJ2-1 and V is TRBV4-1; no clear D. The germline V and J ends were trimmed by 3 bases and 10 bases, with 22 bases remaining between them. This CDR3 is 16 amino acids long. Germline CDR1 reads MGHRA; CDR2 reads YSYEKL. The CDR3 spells CASSHERILKGEEQFF. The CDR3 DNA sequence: TGCGCCAGCAGCCACGAACGGATCCTTAAAGGAGAAGAGCAGTTCTTC.

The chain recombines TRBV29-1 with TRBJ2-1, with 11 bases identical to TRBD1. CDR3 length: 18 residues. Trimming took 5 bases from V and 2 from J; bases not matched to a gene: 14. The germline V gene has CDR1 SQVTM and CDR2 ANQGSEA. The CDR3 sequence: CSVQRTGGAVITYNEQFF. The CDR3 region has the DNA TGCAGCGTTCAGCGGACAGGGGGCGCCGTTATAACCTACAATGAGCAGTTCTTC.

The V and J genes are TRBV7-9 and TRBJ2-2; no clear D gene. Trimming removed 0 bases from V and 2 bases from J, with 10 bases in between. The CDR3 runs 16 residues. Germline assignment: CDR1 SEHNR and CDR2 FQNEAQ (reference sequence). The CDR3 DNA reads TGTGCCAGCAGCTTAGCACAGCCTTTAAACACCGGGGAGCTGTTTTTT. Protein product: CASSLAQPLNTGELFF.

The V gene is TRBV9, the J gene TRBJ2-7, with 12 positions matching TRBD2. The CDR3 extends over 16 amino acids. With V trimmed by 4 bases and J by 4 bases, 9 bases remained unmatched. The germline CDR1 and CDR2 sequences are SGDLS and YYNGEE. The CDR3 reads CASSPRLAGGQYEQYF. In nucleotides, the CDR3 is TGTGCCAGCAGCCCTCGGCTAGCGGGGGGGCAATACGAGCAGTACTTC. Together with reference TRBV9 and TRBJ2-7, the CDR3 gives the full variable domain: DSGVTQTPKHLITATGQRVTLRCSPRSGDLSVYWYQQSLDQGLQFLIQYYNGEERAKGNILERFSAQQFPDLHSELNLSSLELGDSALYFCASSPRLAGGQYEQYFGPGTRLTVT.